The rows below give T cell receptor beta chains drawn from one sample of a study of regulatory T cells in long-lasting Graves disease. One entry per CDR3 protein, called by TCRdb with MiXCR from the multiplex PCR reads. The profile shows about 430,000 distinct CDR3 sequences, 21% of them singletons. The sequenced sample was peripheral blood mononuclear cells (PBMCs), obtained when the disease was refractory, from a patient treated with antithyroid drugs. These receptors were collected from a female donor with Graves disease. The CDR3 runs from the conserved cysteine through the conserved F or W. A D gene is named only where the DNA matches it firmly. Clone sizes are given selectively: once, few, many, or a class where the clone is expanded.

d_gene	abundance	v_gene	j_gene	CDR3aa	CDR3nt
-	-	TRBV4-1	TRBJ2-5	CASSRLQENQETQYF	TGCGCCAGCAGCCGCCTACAGGAGAACCAAGAGACCCAGTACTTC
TRBD1	many	TRBV7-2	TRBJ2-5	CASSAAGTDQETQYF	TGTGCCAGCAGCGCCGCCGGGACAGACCAAGAGACCCAGTACTTC
TRBD2	-	TRBV19	TRBJ2-2	CASSLAGGPGELFF	TGTGCCAGCTCTCTAGCGGGAGGGCCCGGGGAGCTGTTTTTT
TRBD2	once	TRBV27	TRBJ2-1	CASSPGTSVSSYNEQFF	TGTGCCAGCAGTCCCGGTACTAGCGTAAGCTCCTACAATGAGCAGTTCTTC
-	many	TRBV2	TRBJ2-1	CASSEVRLDEQFF	TGTGCCAGCAGTGAAGTCAGGCTGGATGAGCAGTTCTTC
TRBD1	few	TRBV7-3	TRBJ2-5	CANSFSQGKTQYF	TGTGCCAACAGCTTCTCACAGGGGAAGACCCAGTACTTC
TRBD1	-	TRBV7-8	TRBJ2-2	CASSLNPGTGGNTGELFF	TGTGCCAGCAGCTTAAACCCCGGGACAGGGGGCAACACCGGGGAGCTGTTTTTT
-	many	TRBV2	TRBJ1-3	CASSGTATTNGGNTIYF	TGTGCCAGCAGTGGGACAGCGACCACGAACGGTGGAAACACCATATATTTT
TRBD2	-	TRBV20-1	TRBJ2-1	CSARQLAGGPSSYNEQFF	TGCAGTGCTAGACAACTAGCGGGAGGGCCCAGCTCCTACAATGAGCAGTTCTTC
-	-	TRBV7-2	TRBJ2-7	CASSLGFGGAAGEQYF	TGTGCCAGCAGCTTAGGTTTCGGCGGGGCGGCGGGCGAGCAGTACTTC
-	many	TRBV6-2/TRBV6-3	TRBJ2-4	CASSAGGTAKNIQYF	TGTGCCAGCAGCGCCGGGGGAACAGCCAAAAACATTCAGTACTTC
TRBD1	many	TRBV2	TRBJ1-6	CASSATGETYNSPLHF	TGTGCCAGCAGTGCAACAGGGGAGACCTATAATTCACCCCTCCACTTT
-	few	TRBV30	TRBJ2-3	CAWSFVGTDTQYF	TGTGCCTGGAGTTTTGTAGGAACAGATACGCAGTATTTT